Shown below are 23 T cell receptor beta chains from a single sample sequenced in a study of CD8+ T cells in alopecia areata. RNA, once extracted, was reverse transcribed into cDNA for use as the sequencing template. Assay: immunoSEQ multiplex PCR; the TCRdb copy retains only in-frame clones and omits some. The table shows over 150,000 clones, with around three fifths occurring only once. Treatment: oral pan-JAK inhibitor, 5-10 mg twice daily. The material sequenced was CD4+ T cells sorted from blood, taken at week 24, from a patient treated with tofacitinib. The receptors derive from a human donor with alopecia areata.

This clone was counted only a few times. The chain has TRBV5-1 and TRBJ2-5; D possibly corresponds to TRBD2 (6 bases). V dropped 3 bases and J dropped 7 bases, with 28 bases sitting between them. This CDR3 is 18 amino acids long. Germline CDR1 SGHRS, CDR2 YFSETQ. CDR3 in amino acids: CASSSGTRFASSEGTQYF. CDR3 coding DNA: TGCGCCAGCAGCTCTGGGACTCGCTTCGCGAGCTCGGAGGGGACCCAGTACTTC. The full variable domain, rest sourced from reference TRBV5-1 and TRBJ2-5, is KAGVTQTPRYLIKTRGQQVTLSCSPISGHRSVSWYQQTPGQGLQFLFEYFSETQRNKGNFPGRFSGRQFSNSRSEMNVSTLELGDSALYLCASSSGTRFASSEGTQYFGPGTRLLVL.

V is TRBV11-2 and J is TRBJ2-2; D unclear. The ends were cut back, 6 bases at V and 7 bases at J, with 18 bases in the middle. CDR1 is SGHAT, CDR2 FQNNGV, per germline. The CDR3 length is 15 residues. CDR3 region: CASRQGPMQDGELFF. In nucleotides, the CDR3 is TGTGCCAGCAGGCAAGGACCGATGCAGGACGGGGAGCTGTTTTTT.

The V call is TRBV12-5, the J call TRBJ2-5, with D unresolved. CDR1 is LGHNT, CDR2 FRNRAP, per germline. V dropped 4 bases and J dropped 5 bases, with 5 bases sitting between them. The CDR3 spans 11 residues. This CDR3 is CASGYRETQYF. DNA for the CDR3: TGTGCTAGTGGTTACCGGGAGACCCAGTACTTC.

This chain links TRBV23-1 with TRBJ1-5; tentative D call: TRBD1 (5 bases). TRBV23-1 is designated an ORF whose function remains uncertain. The CDR3 runs to 21 residues. The ends were cut back, 2 bases at V and 0 bases at J, with 26 bases in the middle. CDR3 bases: TGCGCCAGCAGTCAACCCCCGGGACGTTCCCCAGTAGGCTATAGCAATCAGCCCCAGCATTTT. Protein: CASSQPPGRSPVGYSNQPQHF.

This chain uses TRBV29-1 with TRBJ1-2, with 11 bases identical to TRBD1. CDR3 length equals 17 residues. CDR1 and CDR2 from the germline V gene are SQVTM and ANQGSEA. Trimming cost V 3 bases and J 0 bases; bases outside gene matches: 9. Here the CDR3 reads CSVDPPDRGQPNYGYTF. CDR3 nucleotides: TGCAGCGTTGACCCACCGGACAGGGGGCAACCTAACTATGGCTACACCTTC.

This rearrangement joins TRBV25-1 to TRBJ2-1; D gene uncertain. Germline CDR1 reads MGHDK; CDR2 reads SYGVNS. The V end was cut by 5 bases, the J end by 3 bases, with 2 bases between. This CDR3 is 11 amino acids long. CDR3 protein: CASSYYNEQFF. CDR3 nucleotides: TGTGCCAGCAGTTACTACAATGAGCAGTTCTTC.

The rearrangement links TRBV19 to TRBJ2-1; TRBD1 matches 8 bases. CDR1 and CDR2 (germline): LNHDA, SQIVND (reference sequence). With V trimmed by 1 base and J by 0 bases, 2 bases remained unmatched. This CDR3 has 16 residues. CDR3 sequence (DNA): TGTGCCAGTAGTATAGGTCAGGGGGCCTCCTACAATGAGCAGTTCTTC. This sequence encodes CASSIGQGASYNEQFF.

The chain recombines TRBV29-1 with TRBJ2-4, with a possible D match to TRBD1 (6 bases). V was pared by 3 bases and J by 0 bases, with 12 bases between. CDR3 size: 15 residues. Germline assignment: CDR1 SQVTM and CDR2 ANQGSEA. The CDR3 DNA follows: TGCAGCGTTGAGGGTGGACAGTTAGCCAAAAACATTCAGTACTTC. It translates to CSVEGGQLAKNIQYF.

Worth noting for this clone: This specimen includes other DNA sequences encoding the same CDR3. V gene TRBV11-2 combines with J gene TRBJ1-2; no reliable D call. The CDR3 loop spans 13 amino acids. The V end lost 4 bases, the J end lost 4 bases, and 10 bases lay between the germline ends. CDR1 is SGHAT, CDR2 FQNNGV, per germline. The CDR3 DNA is TGTGCCAGCAGCTCGACTGGGCGCTATGGCTACACCTTC. Its translation is CASSSTGRYGYTF. Supplemented by reference TRBV11-2 and TRBJ1-2, the full variable domain reads EAGVAQSPRYKIIEKRQSVAFWCNPISGHATLYWYQQILGQGPKLLIQFQNNGVVDDSQLPKDRFSAERLKGVDSTLKIQPAKLEDSAVYLCASSSTGRYGYTFGSGTRLTVV.

CDR3 loop: CASSYSGWSPLHF. The CDR3 DNA is TGTGCCAGCAGTTACTCTGGTTGGTCACCCCTCCACTTT. The genes are TRBV6-5 and TRBJ1-6, with D unresolved. CDR1 is MNHEY and CDR2 is SVGAGI in the germline V gene. The CDR3 is 13 amino acids. Deletions cut 0 bases from V and 10 bases from J, with 7 bases between.

The DNA of the CDR3 is TGTGCCACCACTCGGGGGGCTCAGCCCCAGCATTTT. Amino acid sequence: CATTRGAQPQHF. The J gene is TRBJ1-5, the V gene TRBV15; possible D gene TRBD1, 6 bases. From germline, CDR1 is LNHNV and CDR2 YYDKDF (reference sequence). Trimming cost V 7 bases and J 6 bases, with 10 bases left between them. The CDR3 has 12 amino acids. Using reference TRBV15 and TRBJ1-5 for the parts outside the CDR3, the full variable domain is DAMVIQNPRYQVTQFGKPVTLSCSQTLNHNVMYWYQQKSSQAPKLLFHYYDKDFNNEADTPDNFQSRRPNTSFCFLDIRSPGLGDTAMYLCATTRGAQPQHFGDGTRLSIL.

The rearrangement links TRBV5-1 to TRBJ2-5; no definite D call. Trimming removed 0 bases from V and 3 bases from J, with 6 bases in between. This CDR3 is built from 13 residues. Germline values: CDR1 SGHRS, CDR2 YFSETQ. The CDR3 region has the DNA TGCGCCAGCAGCTTGGCCGTCAAAGAGACCCAGTACTTC. Encoded protein: CASSLAVKETQYF.

The gene calls are TRBV29-1 and TRBJ2-5, with a possible D match to TRBD2 (5 bases). The CDR3 has 12 amino acids. Germline V lookup: CDR1 SQVTM, CDR2 ANQGSEA. Trimming stripped 7 bases from V and 5 bases from J, with 14 bases between. CDR3 amino acids: CSETGSAETQYF. Written as DNA, the CDR3 is TGCAGCGAGACGGGTAGCGCGGAGACCCAGTACTTC.

V usage is TRBV9 and J usage is TRBJ2-7, with D perhaps matching TRBD1 (5 bases). This CDR3 is built from 14 residues. V lost 2 bases and J 0 bases, leaving 9 bases between the germline ends. CDR1 and CDR2 (germline): SGDLS, YYNGEE. The DNA of the CDR3 is TGTGCCAGCAGCGTTACGACAGACTCCTACGAGCAGTACTTC. Residues: CASSVTTDSYEQYF. Looking up the rest from reference TRBV9 and TRBJ2-7 gives the full variable domain: DSGVTQTPKHLITATGQRVTLRCSPRSGDLSVYWYQQSLDQGLQFLIQYYNGEERAKGNILERFSAQQFPDLHSELNLSSLELGDSALYFCASSVTTDSYEQYFGPGTRLTVT.

There are a few counts of this clone. The rearrangement uses TRBV9 and TRBJ1-6; 8 nucleotides match TRBD1. The CDR3 length is 15 residues. V was clipped by 0 bases and J by 9 bases; unmatched bases: 5. From germline, CDR1 is SGDLS and CDR2 YYNGEE. CDR3 in DNA: TGTGCCAGCAGCGTAGGGGGACAGGTTGCTTCACCCCTCCACTTT. Translated: CASSVGGQVASPLHF.

The sample holds one count of this clone. V usage is TRBV4-2 and J usage is TRBJ2-5; no definite D call. CDR3 length equals 14 residues. Germline V lookup: CDR1 LGHNA, CDR2 YNFKEQ. V dropped 0 bases and J dropped 4 bases, with 9 bases sitting between them. This CDR3 reads CASSQDWGTETQYF. Here the CDR3 DNA reads TGTGCCAGCAGCCAAGACTGGGGAACAGAGACCCAGTACTTC.

This clone was seen just once. This chain links TRBV9 with TRBJ2-2, with TRBD1 identical over 8 bases. The CDR3 is made up of 14 amino acids. The V gene's germline CDR1 is SGDLS and CDR2 YYNGEE. J was trimmed by 7 bases and V by 0 bases; bases with no gene match: 2. CDR3 residues: CASSVGQGFGELFF. CDR3 in DNA: TGTGCCAGCAGCGTAGGACAGGGGTTCGGGGAGCTGTTTTTT.

This clone turned up a few times. The gene calls are TRBV4-2 and TRBJ1-5; D perhaps matches TRBD1 (5 bases). The CDR3 extends over 15 amino acids. Trimming cost V 0 bases and J 3 bases, with 9 bases left between them. In germline, CDR1 is LGHNA, CDR2 YNFKEQ. In nucleotides, the CDR3 is TGTGCCAGCAGCCAAGATGGACATATCAATCAGCCCCAGCATTTT. Translated, it gives CASSQDGHINQPQHF.

The V gene is TRBV4-2, the J gene TRBJ2-1, with 10 positions matching TRBD2. Germline V gene sequence: CDR1 LGHNA, CDR2 YNFKEQ. The CDR3 is 16 amino acids. Losses at the gene ends were 4 bases for V and 4 bases for J; bases not matched to a gene: 7. The CDR3 is CASSLTGLAEYNEQFF. The CDR3 nucleotides are TGTGCCAGCAGCCTCACAGGACTAGCGGAATACAATGAGCAGTTCTTC.

The CDR3 coding sequence is TGTGCCAGCAGTGATCAGGGGATAGCAGATACGCAGTATTTT. Translating gives CASSDQGIADTQYF. The chain has TRBV27 and TRBJ2-3, with D tentatively TRBD1 (6 bases). Germline V gene lookup returns CDR1 MNHEY and CDR2 SMNVEV (reference sequence). There are 14 residues in the CDR3. With 5 bases removed from V and 4 bases from J, the gap between germline ends came to 13 bases.

V and J are TRBV7-2 and TRBJ1-1, with 10 bases fitting TRBD1. Germline assignment: CDR1 SGHTA and CDR2 FQGNSA. This CDR3 has 15 amino acids. Germline trimming cut 5 bases from V and 5 bases from J; bases unmatched to any gene: 8. The DNA of the CDR3 is TGTGCCAGCAGCAAACTACCGGGACAGGGGACTGAAGCTTTCTTT. Amino acids: CASSKLPGQGTEAFF.

This clone was seen more than once but under ten times. The chain links TRBV6-1 to TRBJ2-1; TRBD1 matches 7 bases. This CDR3 has 15 residues. V shed 5 bases, J shed 0 bases, and the junction held 4 bases outside the gene matches. Germline-derived CDR1 and CDR2 are MNHNS and SASEGT. Here the CDR3 DNA reads TGTGCCAGCAGTATACGACAGGGCTCCTACAATGAGCAGTTCTTC. It translates to CASSIRQGSYNEQFF.

The CDR3 is CSVERTGVRTQYF. CDR3 nucleotides: TGCAGCGTTGAGAGGACAGGGGTTAGGACCCAGTACTTC. The chain recombines TRBV29-1 with TRBJ2-5, with 9 bases that match TRBD1. Germline CDR1 and CDR2: SQVTM and ANQGSEA. The CDR3 contains 13 residues. Trimming cost V 3 bases and J 7 bases; bases outside gene matches: 6.